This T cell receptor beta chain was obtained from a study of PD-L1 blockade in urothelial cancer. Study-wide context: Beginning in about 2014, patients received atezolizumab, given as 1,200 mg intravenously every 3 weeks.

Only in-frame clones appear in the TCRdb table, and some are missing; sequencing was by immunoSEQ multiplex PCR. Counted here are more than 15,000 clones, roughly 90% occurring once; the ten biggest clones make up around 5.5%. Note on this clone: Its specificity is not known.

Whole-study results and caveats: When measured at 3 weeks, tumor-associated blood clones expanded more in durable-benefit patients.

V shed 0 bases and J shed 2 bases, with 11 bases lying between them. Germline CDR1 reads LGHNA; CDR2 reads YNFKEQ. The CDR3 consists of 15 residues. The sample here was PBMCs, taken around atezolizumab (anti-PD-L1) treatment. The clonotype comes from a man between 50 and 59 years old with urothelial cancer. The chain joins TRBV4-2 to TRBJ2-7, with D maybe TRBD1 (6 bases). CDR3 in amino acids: CASSQDSQGTYEQYF. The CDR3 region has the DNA TGTGCCAGCAGCCAAGATTCACAGGGCACCTACGAGCAGTACTTC.